Following are 23 T cell receptor beta chains from one sample sequenced in a study of blood T cell repertoires in COVID-19. The data were produced by immunoSEQ multiplex PCR, yet TCRdb's version contains in-frame clones alone and is incomplete. Here the sample spans some 100,000 clones, 75% to 90% being singletons. Source material: peripheral blood. The receptors derive from a human donor in a cohort sampled during active COVID-19.

The chain links TRBV19 to TRBJ1-6, with 7 positions matching TRBD1. The V gene end was trimmed by 5 bases and the J gene end by 5 bases; junction bases not matched to a gene: 9. Germline V lookup: CDR1 LNHDA, CDR2 SQIVND (reference sequence). CDR3 size: 16 residues. The CDR3 bases are TGTGCCAGTAGTCCCCAAAGGGACAGTGATAATTCACCCCTCCACTTT. Its protein product is CASSPQRDSDNSPLHF.

This clone was counted between two and nine times. The V call is TRBV2, the J call TRBJ2-2, with 8 bases that match TRBD1. V gave up 6 bases and J gave up 0 bases; unmatched junction bases: 3. CDR1 and CDR2 (germline): SNHLY, FYNNEI. The CDR3 contains 15 residues. In nucleotides, the CDR3 is TGTGCCAGCAGCCAGGACAGGGCGAACACCGGGGAGCTGTTTTTT. Its protein is CASSQDRANTGELFF.

J is TRBJ1-2 and V is TRBV9, with D possibly matching TRBD1 (6 bases). Looked up from germline, CDR1 is SGDLS and CDR2 is YYNGEE. CDR3 length equals 15 residues. V lost 3 bases and J lost 4, with 16 bases in between. This chain's CDR3 is CASSGPTGETYGYTF. The DNA of the CDR3 is TGTGCCAGCAGCGGGCCGACAGGAGAGACCTATGGCTACACCTTC.

This clone was observed a handful of times. CDR3 DNA: TGTGCCAGCAGCCTGGACAGCGTGAACACTGAAGCTTTCTTT. It codes for CASSLDSVNTEAFF. The V and J genes are TRBV11-2 and TRBJ1-1, with D maybe TRBD1 (6 bases). Trimming pared 5 bases from V and 0 bases from J, leaving 10 bases between. CDR1 and CDR2 from the germline V gene are SGHAT and FQNNGV. This CDR3 region has 14 residues.

The V call is TRBV6-5, the J call TRBJ2-7, with TRBD1 matching over 9 bases. Per germline, CDR1 MNHEY and CDR2 SVGAGI. V lost 4 bases to trimming and J lost 3 bases; unmatched junction nucleotides: 7. This CDR3 region has 15 residues. The DNA of the CDR3 is TGTGCCAGCAGTTCCGAGGGACAGGGACTCTACGAGCAGTACTTC. Translation: CASSSEGQGLYEQYF.

This chain joins TRBV28 and TRBJ1-1; TRBD1 agrees at 9 bases. With 6 bases clipped from V and 6 bases from J, the junction kept 8 bases outside the gene matches. Per germline, CDR1 MDHEN and CDR2 SYDVKM. The CDR3 is 14 residues long. CDR3 sequence: CASRPDRGLAEAFF. CDR3 in DNA: TGTGCCAGCAGGCCGGACAGGGGACTGGCTGAAGCTTTCTTT.

As DNA, the CDR3 is TGTGCCAGCCAGGGTGGCCCGCCGGAGACCCAGTACTTC. Amino acid sequence: CASQGGPPETQYF. J is TRBJ2-5 and V is TRBV6-5; tentative D call: TRBD1 (5 bases). CDR3 length: 13 residues. Germline CDR1 is MNHEY and CDR2 is SVGAGI. Trimming stripped 8 bases from V and 5 bases from J, with 15 bases between.

J is TRBJ2-2 and V is TRBV7-2; no definite D call. From germline, CDR1 is SGHTA and CDR2 FQGNSA. V was shortened by 1 base and J by 2 bases, with 11 bases between the two germline ends. The CDR3 sequence is 16 residues long. The DNA for the CDR3 is TGTGCCAGCAGCTTAGTGGGTGCAGGCAACACCGGGGAGCTGTTTTTT. It yields the protein CASSLVGAGNTGELFF.

This chain joins TRBV2 and TRBJ2-7, with TRBD1 matching over 8 bases. Germline trimming cut 5 bases from V and 4 bases from J; bases unmatched to any gene: 10. From germline, CDR1 is SNHLY and CDR2 FYNNEI. The CDR3 is made up of 15 amino acids. CDR3 amino acids: CASSFRTGRVYEQYF. DNA of the CDR3: TGTGCCAGCAGTTTTAGGACAGGGCGGGTATACGAGCAGTACTTC. The full variable domain, completed using reference TRBV2 and TRBJ2-7, is EPEVTQTPSHQVTQMGQEVILRCVPISNHLYFYWYRQILGQKVEFLVSFYNNEISEKSEIFDDQFSVERPDGSNFTLKIRSTKLEDSAMYFCASSFRTGRVYEQYFGPGTRLTVT.

This chain joins TRBV7-8 and TRBJ1-2; D not resolved. V was clipped by 2 bases and J by 8 bases, with 9 bases between them. This CDR3 has 12 residues. CDR1 and CDR2 from the germline V gene are SGHVS and FQNEAQ. The chain's CDR3 is CASSLSGLGYTF. CDR3 nucleotides: TGTGCCAGCAGCTTATCCGGGTTAGGCTACACCTTC.

This chain links TRBV14 with TRBJ2-3; 7 bases align to TRBD1. Trimming took 4 bases from V and 2 from J; bases not matched to a gene: 3. Germline CDR1 is SGHDN and CDR2 is FVKESK. The CDR3 length is 14 residues. The CDR3 DNA follows: TGTGCCAGCAGCCGAAGGGGGCCCACAGATACGCAGTATTTT. Its protein product is CASSRRGPTDTQYF.

The V call is TRBV4-1, the J call TRBJ1-1, with D hard to call. V gave up 5 bases and J gave up 2 bases, with 12 bases separating them. CDR3 length: 14 amino acids. Germline V gene sequence: CDR1 MGHRA, CDR2 YSYEKL. The CDR3 DNA is TGCGCCAGCAGCATGGACTACTTCAACACTGAAGCTTTCTTT. Translated, it gives CASSMDYFNTEAFF.

The V gene is TRBV3-1 (or the pseudogene TRBV3-2), the J gene TRBJ1-3, with D uncertain. V was cut by 1 base and J by 3 bases, with 10 bases left in between. The CDR3 is made up of 15 amino acids. In germline, CDR1 is LGHDT, CDR2 YNNKEL (reference sequence). CDR3 coding DNA: TGTGCCAGCAGCCAAGTCAGCGGGATTGGAAACACCATATATTTT. Protein product: CASSQVSGIGNTIYF.

The gene calls are TRBV7-9 and TRBJ2-3; the D gene is possibly TRBD2 (5 bases). The ends were cut back, 1 base at V and 5 bases at J, with 7 bases in the middle. This CDR3 has 13 residues. Per the germline V gene, CDR1 is SEHNR and CDR2 is FQNEAQ (reference sequence). In DNA form, the CDR3 reads TGTGCCAGCAGCTTAGTTGGGAGAGATACGCAGTATTTT. This codes for CASSLVGRDTQYF.

The genes are TRBV11-3 and TRBJ2-1; 8 nucleotides line up with TRBD2. CDR1 and CDR2 from the germline V gene are SGHNT and YENEEA. The CDR3 extends over 16 amino acids. Losses at the gene ends were 4 bases for V and 2 bases for J; bases not matched to a gene: 7. The CDR3 here is CASSSRGGAPYNEQFF. The CDR3 DNA is TGTGCCAGCAGCTCTCGGGGGGGGGCCCCCTACAATGAGCAGTTCTTC.

The V call is TRBV7-2, the J call TRBJ2-3; 8 positions match TRBD1. With 6 bases clipped from V and 3 bases from J, the junction kept 8 bases outside the gene matches. This CDR3 region has 15 residues. Looked up from germline, CDR1 is SGHTA and CDR2 is FQGNSA. The CDR3 DNA follows: TGTGCCAGCAGACAAGACAGGGGAAGGACAGATACGCAGTATTTT. Translation gives CASRQDRGRTDTQYF.

A few counts support this clone. The chain joins TRBV25-1 to TRBJ2-3; a possible D gene is TRBD1 (5 bases). The CDR3 length is 17 residues. Trimming stripped 4 bases from V and 3 bases from J, with 20 bases between. Per germline, CDR1 MGHDK and CDR2 SYGVNS. CDR3 in DNA: TGTGCCAGCAGTGCGCCCCGGTCAGGGCCAGCTACAGATACGCAGTATTTT. Encoded protein: CASSAPRSGPATDTQYF. The variable domain in full, with the rest retrieved from reference TRBV25-1 and TRBJ2-3, is EADIYQTPRYLVIGTGKKITLECSQTMGHDKMYWYQQDPGMELHLIHYSYGVNSTEKGDLSSESTVSRIRTEHFPLTLESARPSHTSQYLCASSAPRSGPATDTQYFGPGTRLTVL.

The chain uses TRBV6-2 or TRBV6-3 and TRBJ2-7, with 10 bases matching TRBD1. Germline V CDR1 and CDR2: MNHEY, SVGEGT. J lost 6 bases, V lost 2 bases, and 4 bases had no gene match. This CDR3 contains 14 residues. In nucleotides, the CDR3 is TGTGCCAGCAGTTACCTGGGACAGGGGTCCGAGCAGTACTTC. Translating it yields CASSYLGQGSEQYF.

The genes are TRBV7-2 and TRBJ1-1, with D uncertain. In germline, CDR1 is SGHTA, CDR2 FQGNSA. The V gene lost 1 base and the J gene lost 1 base, with 7 bases spanning the gap. The CDR3 is made up of 14 amino acids. CDR3 region: CASSLVRGNTEAFF. Here the CDR3 DNA reads TGTGCCAGCAGCTTAGTTAGAGGGAACACTGAAGCTTTCTTT.

The rearrangement uses TRBV27 and TRBJ2-1, with D possibly TRBD1 on 5 matching bases. The CDR3 sequence is 15 residues long. Germline V gives CDR1 MNHEY, CDR2 SMNVEV (reference sequence). The V gene lost 10 bases and the J gene lost 7 bases, with 23 bases spanning the gap. The DNA for the CDR3 is TGTGCCACCTCTAGTGATGCAGGGATAGGAAATGAGCAGTTCTTC. It is translated as CATSSDAGIGNEQFF.

The rearrangement joins TRBV3-1 (or the pseudogene TRBV3-2) to TRBJ1-2; D gene uncertain. Trimming pared 4 bases from V and 8 bases from J, leaving 8 bases between. The CDR3 sequence is 11 residues long. CDR1 LGHDT and CDR2 YNNKEL come from the germline V gene (reference sequence). The CDR3 DNA reads TGTGCCAGCAGCCGCGATCGGGGCTACACCTTC. Its protein product is CASSRDRGYTF.

This rearrangement joins TRBV18 to TRBJ2-5; TRBD1 agrees at 7 bases. Germline CDR1 is KGHSH and CDR2 is LQKENI. The length of the CDR3 is 16 residues. J gave up 4 bases and V 0 bases, and 8 bases lay outside the gene matches. The CDR3 coding sequence is TGTGCCAGCTCACCACCAGGGGGCCGGCCCTCAGAGACCCAGTACTTC. Translated: CASSPPGGRPSETQYF.

The rearrangement joins TRBV21-1 to TRBJ2-5; the D segment call TRBD2 is taken from the table without a DNA check. TRBV21-1 is a pseudogene. The CDR3 totals 14 residues. The CDR3 DNA reads as TGTGCCAGCAAACCCAAGCGGGGGGAAGAGACCCAGTACTTC. This gives the protein CASKPKRGEETQYF.